This is a list of T cell receptor beta chains from one sample in a study of CXCR3-negative and CXCR3-positive naive CD8 T cells. TCRdb re-called the 5' RACE reads and gives one entry per CDR3 protein, without DNA. This listing includes about 5,700 distinct CDR3 sequences. The material sequenced was naive CXCR3+ CD8+ T cells from blood. The receptors were gathered from a human donor in good health. Some clones in this sample may be carry-over from other donors' samples. CDR3s include the opening cysteine and the closing phenylalanine or tryptophan. The listing skips clone size in some rows; elsewhere it reads once, few, many or a size class.

j_gene,v_gene,abundance,CDR3aa
TRBJ2-1,TRBV10-3,NA,CAISESFSGNYNEQFF
TRBJ1-1,TRBV7-2,NA,CASSLNSQGVRTEAFF
TRBJ1-1,TRBV6-5,medium-sized,CASSSQGQEQAFF
TRBJ2-1,TRBV7-9,medium-sized,CASSASGTYNEQFF
TRBJ2-5,TRBV28,NA,CASSVTSGNQETQYF
TRBJ1-1,TRBV20-1,NA,CSARGYGGGVAEAFF
TRBJ2-5,TRBV2,NA,CASSLAVQETQYF
TRBJ2-7,TRBV29-1,NA,CSVEGLAEQYF
TRBJ2-3,TRBV29-1,NA,CSVARQGADTQYF
TRBJ2-7,TRBV3-1,NA,CASSQGMNSYEQYF
TRBJ2-1,TRBV27,medium-sized,CASSLQGYNEQFF
TRBJ2-5,TRBV14,NA,CASSPPGRYQETQYF
TRBJ2-1,TRBV29-1,NA,CSTGTGNSYNEQFF
TRBJ2-7,TRBV29-1,medium-sized,CSVDTQYSYEQYF
TRBJ2-3,TRBV12-3/TRBV12-4,NA,CASSFSLAGGGTDTQYF
TRBJ1-2,TRBV4-1,NA,CASSQDGELNYVYTF
TRBJ2-7,TRBV29-1,NA,CSVDGDRGSYEQYF
TRBJ2-2,TRBV7-3,medium-sized,CASSFGTANTGELFF
TRBJ1-1,TRBV29-1,medium-sized,CSPHRSGTEAFF
TRBJ1-1,TRBV10-3,medium-sized,CAISESQGRNTEAFF
TRBJ2-3,TRBV29-1,NA,CSVDPASGRTDTQYF
TRBJ2-7,TRBV4-3,NA,CASSQEGLAGNYEQYF
TRBJ2-7,TRBV3-1,NA,CASSQDQSYEQYF
TRBJ2-7,TRBV5-1,medium-sized,CASSLAPGGPYEQYF
TRBJ2-7,TRBV3-1,NA,CASSAGTSGYEQYF
TRBJ1-2,TRBV29-1,NA,CSVIFRGNSGYTF
TRBJ2-1,TRBV20-1,NA,CSARQLTSSLYNEQFF
TRBJ1-5,TRBV7-2,medium-sized,CASSSGRVLLGQNQPQHF
TRBJ2-7,TRBV15,NA,CATSSTSGGLGEQYF
TRBJ2-7,TRBV25-1,NA,CASSGITPGQGAYEQYF
TRBJ1-2,TRBV5-1,medium-sized,CASRPADNYGYTF
TRBJ2-3,TRBV5-1,NA,CASSSGLAGATDTKYF
TRBJ2-7,TRBV19,medium-sized,CASSIEAAYEQYF
TRBJ2-7,TRBV29-1,medium-sized,CSVELGQPYEQYF
TRBJ1-2,TRBV29-1,NA,CSVTGLYGYTF
TRBJ1-4,TRBV9,medium-sized,CASSQSDRESEKLFF
TRBJ2-1,TRBV6-5,NA,CASSYRRNEQFF
TRBJ1-6,TRBV6-5,NA,CASQFSGSSYNSPLHF
TRBJ2-2,TRBV6-2/TRBV6-3,NA,CASSSSEELFF
TRBJ2-1,TRBV14,medium-sized,CASSPFIGDRGSIEQFF
TRBJ2-5,TRBV10-3,medium-sized,CAISESRGEGETQYF
TRBJ2-1,TRBV10-2,NA,CASSDTEQGNEQFF
TRBJ2-7,TRBV14,NA,CASSHPGPYEQYF
TRBJ2-1,TRBV14,medium-sized,CASSQVYSSTTRTYNEQFF
TRBJ2-3,TRBV15,NA,CATTNTLAGLSDTQYF
TRBJ1-1,TRBV29-1,NA,CSVVKPGVYTEAFF
TRBJ2-5,TRBV29-1,medium-sized,CSVRPNSPEDPETQYF
TRBJ2-1,TRBV6-1,medium-sized,CASSEEGDEQFF
TRBJ2-7,TRBV28,NA,CASSQHSAIQYEQYF
TRBJ1-1,TRBV27,medium-sized,CASSLQSVGNPEAFF
TRBJ2-1,TRBV6-5,medium-sized,CASSQTSGGYNEQFF
TRBJ2-5,TRBV7-2,NA,CASSPGGGETQYF
TRBJ1-2,TRBV19,medium-sized,CASTDPEWNYGYTF
TRBJ2-3,TRBV2,medium-sized,CASSEEGEGTDTQYF
TRBJ2-5,TRBV7-9,medium-sized,CASSLGGQGWDQETQYF
TRBJ2-1,TRBV24-1,medium-sized,CATSAPGTGLAVDEQFF